This note documents a single T cell receptor (beta chain) sequence. Its target is not known. TCRdb re-derived calls from the RT-PCR reads in MiXCR, one entry per CDR3 protein. The table includes 500,000 or so distinct CDR3 sequences, approximately 15% detected once. This entry is derived from a study of response to subunit inactivated influenza vaccine. Study-level points and caveats: The authors proposed limited new T cell recruitment per seasonal influenza vaccination.

The input for sequencing was CD4+ T cells sorted from PBMCs, taken 23 to 25 months after vaccination. The TCR was taken from a man aged 45 to 75 who received an inactivated influenza vaccine.

CDR3 amino acids: CSAKGLAAYNEQFF. The CDR3 bases are TGCAGTGCGAAGGGACTAGCGGCCTACAATGAGCAGTTCTTC. The genes are TRBV20-1 and TRBJ2-1, with 11 nucleotides matching TRBD2. V lost 6 bases and J lost 2; bases outside the gene matches: 3. CDR3 length: 14 amino acids. Germline loops: CDR1 DFQATT, CDR2 SNEGSKA (reference sequence).